These 3 T cell receptor beta chains share one sample of origin, sequenced in a study of blood T cell repertoires in COVID-19. The data were produced by immunoSEQ multiplex PCR, yet TCRdb's version contains in-frame clones alone and is incomplete. The sample shows over 300,000 clones, about 90% of them seen only once. Sequencing input: peripheral blood. These receptors were taken from a man aged 18 to 30 who had recovered from COVID-19.

V usage is TRBV27 and J usage is TRBJ1-4; TRBD1 aligns across 7 bases. The CDR3 covers 13 residues. J lost 7 bases, V lost 6 bases, and 5 bases had no gene match. Germline values: CDR1 MNHEY, CDR2 SMNVEV (reference sequence). In nucleotides, the CDR3 is TGTGCCAGCAGGACAGGGTTCAGTGAAAAACTGTTTTTT. Protein: CASRTGFSEKLFF. Looking up the rest from reference TRBV27 and TRBJ1-4 gives the full variable domain: EAQVTQNPRYLITVTGKKLTVTCSQNMNHEYMSWYRQDPGLGLRQIYYSMNVEVTDKGDVPEGYKVSRKEKRNFPLILESPSPNQTSLYFCASRTGFSEKLFFGSGTQLSVL.

The chain uses TRBV7-3 and TRBJ2-3; D call uncertain. This CDR3 spans 13 amino acids. Germline V CDR1 and CDR2: SGHTA, FQGTGA. With 5 bases removed from V and 0 bases from J, the gap between germline ends came to 6 bases. CDR3 DNA sequence: TGTGCCAGCAGCCCCGGTAGCACAGATACGCAGTATTTT. This translates into CASSPGSTDTQYF.

The CDR3 is CASSLNRQGGTDTQYF. CDR3 DNA: TGTGCCAGCAGCCTTAACCGACAGGGTGGCACAGATACGCAGTATTTT. The chain recombines TRBV9 with TRBJ2-3; TRBD1 matches 7 bases. Germline CDR1 is SGDLS and CDR2 is YYNGEE. J was trimmed by 1 base and V by 4 bases; bases with no gene match: 9. This CDR3 is built from 16 residues.